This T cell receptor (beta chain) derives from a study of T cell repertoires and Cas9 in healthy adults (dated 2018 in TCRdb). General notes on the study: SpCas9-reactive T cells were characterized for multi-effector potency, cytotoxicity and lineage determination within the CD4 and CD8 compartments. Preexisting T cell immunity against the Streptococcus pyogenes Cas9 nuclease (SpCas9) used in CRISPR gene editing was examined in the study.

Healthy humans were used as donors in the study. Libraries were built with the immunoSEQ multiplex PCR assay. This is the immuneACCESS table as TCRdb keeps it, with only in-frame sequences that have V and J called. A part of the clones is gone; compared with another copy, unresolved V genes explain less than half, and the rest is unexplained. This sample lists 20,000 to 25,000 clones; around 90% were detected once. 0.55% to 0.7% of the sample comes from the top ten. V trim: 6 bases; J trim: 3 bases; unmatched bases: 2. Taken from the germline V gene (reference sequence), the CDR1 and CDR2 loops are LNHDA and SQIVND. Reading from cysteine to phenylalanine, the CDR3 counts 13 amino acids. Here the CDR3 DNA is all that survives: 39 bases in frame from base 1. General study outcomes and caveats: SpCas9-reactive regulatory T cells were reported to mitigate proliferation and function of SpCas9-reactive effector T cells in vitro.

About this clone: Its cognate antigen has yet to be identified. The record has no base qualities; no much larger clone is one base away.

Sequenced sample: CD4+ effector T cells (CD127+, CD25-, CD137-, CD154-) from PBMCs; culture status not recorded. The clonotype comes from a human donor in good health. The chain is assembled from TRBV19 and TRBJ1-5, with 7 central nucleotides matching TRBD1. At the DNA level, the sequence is TGTGCCAGTAGGACAGGGCTCAATCAGCCCCAGCATTTT. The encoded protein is CASRTGLNQPQHF.